Below, 17 T cell receptor beta chains from the same sample are listed, as sequenced in a study of STAT5B mutations in CD4+ large granular lymphocyte leukemia. Only in-frame clones appear in the TCRdb table, and some are missing; sequencing was by immunoSEQ multiplex PCR. The sample records about 40,000 clones, 65% to 85% being singletons. The material sequenced was CD4+ T cells from blood buffy coats. The receptor source for this set is a human donor in good health.

The chain recombines TRBV19 with TRBJ1-1; D ambiguous. In germline, CDR1 is LNHDA, CDR2 SQIVND (reference sequence). The germline V and J ends were trimmed by 5 bases and 1 base, with 11 bases remaining between them. The CDR3 length is 14 residues. The CDR3, as DNA: TGTGCCAGTAGTCCAGTCTTCTCGAACACTGAAGCTTTCTTT. Its protein is CASSPVFSNTEAFF. The full variable domain, rest sourced from reference TRBV19 and TRBJ1-1, is DGGITQSPKYLFRKEGQNVTLSCEQNLNHDAMYWYRQDPGQGLRLIYYSQIVNDFQKGDIAEGYSVSREKKESFPLTVTSAQKNPTAFYLCASSPVFSNTEAFFGQGTRLTVV.

The rearrangement links TRBV6-5 to TRBJ2-5; TRBD1 matches at 10 bases. V was pared by 2 bases and J by 3 bases, with 3 bases of the junction left unmatched. The CDR3 has 15 residues. Germline CDR1 and CDR2: MNHEY and SVGAGI. The CDR3 loop reads CASSYPGQGKETQYF. Written as DNA, the CDR3 is TGTGCCAGCAGTTACCCGGGACAGGGGAAAGAGACCCAGTACTTC.

CDR3: CASGLVLTNTLNYEQYF. The CDR3 bases are TGTGCTAGTGGTTTGGTACTAACCAACACTTTAAACTACGAGCAGTACTTC. The chain employs TRBV12-5 and TRBJ2-5; no definite D call. Matching the DNA end better, TRBJ2-7 makes the J call doubtful. This CDR3 contains 17 residues. Germline-derived CDR1 and CDR2 are LGHNT and FRNRAP.

In DNA, the CDR3 is TGTGCCAGCCGGAAGGCAGATACCGGGGAGCTGTTTTTT. Translating gives CASRKADTGELFF. The J gene is TRBJ2-2, the V gene TRBV6-5, with D unclear. The ends were cut back, 8 bases at V and 5 bases at J, with 12 bases in the middle. Germline CDR1 reads MNHEY; CDR2 reads SVGAGI. This CDR3 region has 13 residues.

The gene calls are TRBV27 and TRBJ2-7; 9 positions agree with TRBD1. With V trimmed by 5 bases and J by 4 bases, 9 bases remained unmatched. The CDR3 is 15 amino acids. From germline, CDR1 is MNHEY and CDR2 SMNVEV (reference sequence). CDR3: CASSRQPGQGYEQYF. The CDR3 DNA reads TGTGCCAGCAGTCGACAACCGGGACAGGGATACGAGCAGTACTTC.

The genes are TRBV29-1 and TRBJ1-2; D remains ambiguous. V gave up 5 bases and J gave up 3 bases, with 10 bases separating them. This CDR3 has 12 residues. Germline V gives CDR1 SQVTM, CDR2 ANQGSEA. CDR3 in DNA: TGCAGCGTTTACCACTACGACTATGGCTACACCTTC. This translates into CSVYHYDYGYTF. The complete variable domain, with remaining parts taken from reference TRBV29-1 and TRBJ1-2, reads SAVISQKPSRDICQRGTSLTIQCQVDSQVTMMFWYRQQPGQSLTLIATANQGSEATYESGFVIDKFPISRPNLTFSTLTVSNMSPEDSSIYLCSVYHYDYGYTFGSGTRLTVV.

V usage is TRBV19 and J usage is TRBJ1-1; D uncertain. Trimming pared 7 bases from V and 0 bases from J, leaving 12 bases between. The CDR3 length is 14 residues. Looked up from germline, CDR1 is LNHDA and CDR2 is SQIVND (reference sequence). The CDR3 reads CASKFQQVNTEAFF. Written as DNA, the CDR3 is TGTGCCAGTAAGTTTCAGCAGGTGAACACTGAAGCTTTCTTT.

This chain links TRBV29-1 with TRBJ1-5; D is possibly TRBD1 (6 bases). Germline CDR1 SQVTM, CDR2 ANQGSEA. CDR3 length equals 12 residues. Trimming pared 4 bases from V and 2 bases from J, leaving 6 bases between. The CDR3 loop is CSVGTGNQPQHF. CDR3 DNA sequence: TGCAGCGTTGGGACAGGCAATCAGCCCCAGCATTTT. The entire variable domain, with the rest obtained from reference TRBV29-1 and TRBJ1-5, is as follows: SAVISQKPSRDICQRGTSLTIQCQVDSQVTMMFWYRQQPGQSLTLIATANQGSEATYESGFVIDKFPISRPNLTFSTLTVSNMSPEDSSIYLCSVGTGNQPQHFGDGTRLSIL.

Only one count was recorded for this clone. The chain is built from TRBV6-5 and TRBJ2-2; weak D call: TRBD1 (7 bases). Trimming cost V 4 bases and J 5 bases, with 14 bases left between them. The CDR3 consists of 15 residues. Per germline, CDR1 MNHEY and CDR2 SVGAGI. The CDR3 nucleotides are TGTGCCAGCAGTTGGCGACAGGGAGGTACCGGGGAGCTGTTTTTT. Translated: CASSWRQGGTGELFF.

This clone is a singleton in its sample. This sequence joins TRBV29-1 and TRBJ2-5, with TRBD1 matching 11 bases. After removal of 6 bases from V and 5 bases from J, the junction contained 2 bases not matched to a gene. Germline V gene data show CDR1 as SQVTM and CDR2 as ANQGSEA. The CDR3 sequence is 12 residues long. CDR3 nucleotides: TGCAGCGTGGGACAGGGGGTGGAGACCCAGTACTTC. Its protein is CSVGQGVETQYF. Full variable domain (missing parts from reference TRBV29-1 and TRBJ2-5): SAVISQKPSRDICQRGTSLTIQCQVDSQVTMMFWYRQQPGQSLTLIATANQGSEATYESGFVIDKFPISRPNLTFSTLTVSNMSPEDSSIYLCSVGQGVETQYFGPGTRLLVL.

This chain connects TRBV29-1 to TRBJ2-7; D may be TRBD1 (6 bases). Germline V gene lookup returns CDR1 SQVTM and CDR2 ANQGSEA. This CDR3 is built from 12 residues. The ends were cut back, 4 bases at V and 4 bases at J, with 11 bases in the middle. In DNA, the CDR3 is TGCAGCGTTGGGACAGAGACGTACGAGCAGTACTTC. Its protein is CSVGTETYEQYF.

This clone was detected once. V gene TRBV4-2 combines with J gene TRBJ1-1; TRBD1 matches 9 bases. Trimming removed 0 bases from V and 7 bases from J; junction bases left unmatched: 6. The length of the CDR3 is 15 residues. Per germline, CDR1 LGHNA and CDR2 YNFKEQ. CDR3 sequence: CASSQEGQGASEAFF. DNA for the CDR3: TGTGCCAGCAGCCAAGAGGGACAGGGTGCGAGTGAAGCTTTCTTT.

The chain employs TRBV20-1 and TRBJ1-2; D is perhaps TRBD1 (5 bases). The CDR3 runs 11 residues. Trimming left V 6 bases short and J 3 bases short, with 8 bases between. The germline CDR1 and CDR2 sequences are DFQATT and SNEGSKA (reference sequence). The CDR3 DNA follows: TGCAGTGCCTCGACAGACTATGGCTACACCTTC. As protein: CSASTDYGYTF.

The genes are TRBV18 and TRBJ2-1; 12 bases line up with TRBD2. This CDR3 region has 15 residues. The ends lost 7 bases at V and 5 bases at J; junction bases unmatched: 6. CDR1 is KGHSH and CDR2 is LQKENI in the germline V gene. DNA for the CDR3: TGTGCCAGCTGTCTCGGGACTAGCGGGCACAATGAGCAGTTCTTC. This sequence encodes CASCLGTSGHNEQFF.

The CDR3 region has the DNA TGTGCCAGCAGTGAAGCGTTAGCCGGCACTGAAGCTTTCTTT. It is translated as CASSEALAGTEAFF. This chain links TRBV2 with TRBJ1-1; no definite D call. Looked up from germline, CDR1 is SNHLY and CDR2 is FYNNEI. V gave up 0 bases and J gave up 4 bases, with 9 bases separating them. The CDR3 spans 14 residues.

CDR3 protein: CASSYQAGAETQYF. The CDR3 DNA is TGTGCCAGCAGTTACCAGGCAGGGGCGGAGACCCAGTACTTC. The rearrangement uses TRBV6-5 and TRBJ2-5, with D tentatively TRBD1 (6 bases). Trimming took off 2 bases at V and 5 bases at J, with 12 bases between the two ends. Germline loops: CDR1 MNHEY, CDR2 SVGAGI. CDR3 size: 14 residues.

The chain links TRBV7-2 to TRBJ1-6; no definite D call. CDR3 size: 15 residues. CDR1 is SGHTA and CDR2 is FQGNSA in the germline V gene. The V end was cut by 5 bases, the J end by 7 bases, with 15 bases between. CDR3 coding DNA: TGTGCCAGCAGCCCCCAAGGGAGACTGAATTCACCCCTCCACTTT. This sequence encodes CASSPQGRLNSPLHF.